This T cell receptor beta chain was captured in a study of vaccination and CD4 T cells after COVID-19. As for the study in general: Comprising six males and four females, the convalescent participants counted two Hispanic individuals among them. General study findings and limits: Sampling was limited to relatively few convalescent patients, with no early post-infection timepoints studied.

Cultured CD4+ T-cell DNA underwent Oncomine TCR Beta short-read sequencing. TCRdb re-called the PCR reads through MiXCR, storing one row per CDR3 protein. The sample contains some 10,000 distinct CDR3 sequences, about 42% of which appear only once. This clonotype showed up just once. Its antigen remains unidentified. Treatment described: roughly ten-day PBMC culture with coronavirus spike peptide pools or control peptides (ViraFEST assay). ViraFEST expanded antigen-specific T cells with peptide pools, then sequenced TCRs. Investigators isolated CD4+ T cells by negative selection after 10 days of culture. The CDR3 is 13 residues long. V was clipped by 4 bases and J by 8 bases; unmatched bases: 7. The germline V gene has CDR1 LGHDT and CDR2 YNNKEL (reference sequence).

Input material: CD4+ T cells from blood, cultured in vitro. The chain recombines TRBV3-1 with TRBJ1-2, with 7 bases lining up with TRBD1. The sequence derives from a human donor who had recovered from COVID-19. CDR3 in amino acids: CASSPGTGDGYTF. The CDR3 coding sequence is TGTGCCAGCAGCCCGGGCACAGGGGACGGCTACACCTTC. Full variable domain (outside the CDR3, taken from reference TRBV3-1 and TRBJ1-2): DTAVSQTPKYLVTQMGNDKSIKCEQNLGHDTMYWYKQDSKKFLKIMFSYNNKELIINETVPNRFSPKSPDKAHLNLHINSLELGDSAVYFCASSPGTGDGYTFGSGTRLTVV.